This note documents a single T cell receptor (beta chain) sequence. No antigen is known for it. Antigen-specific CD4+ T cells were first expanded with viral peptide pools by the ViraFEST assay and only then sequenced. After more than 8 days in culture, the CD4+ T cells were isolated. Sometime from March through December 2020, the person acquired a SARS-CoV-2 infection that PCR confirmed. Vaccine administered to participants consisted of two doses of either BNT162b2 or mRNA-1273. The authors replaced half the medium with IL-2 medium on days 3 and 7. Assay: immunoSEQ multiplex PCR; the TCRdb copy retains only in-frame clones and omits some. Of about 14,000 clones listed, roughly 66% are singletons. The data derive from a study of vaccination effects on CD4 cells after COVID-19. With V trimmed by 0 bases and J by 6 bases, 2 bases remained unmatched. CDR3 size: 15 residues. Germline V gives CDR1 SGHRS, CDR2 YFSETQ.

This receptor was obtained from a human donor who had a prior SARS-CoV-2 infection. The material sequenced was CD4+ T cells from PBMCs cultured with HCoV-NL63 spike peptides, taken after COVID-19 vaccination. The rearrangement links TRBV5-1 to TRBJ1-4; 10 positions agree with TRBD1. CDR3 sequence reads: CASSLEGQGHEKLFF. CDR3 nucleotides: TGCGCCAGCAGCTTGGAGGGACAGGGGCATGAAAAACTGTTTTTT.